Each of the 20 T cell receptor beta chains below was sequenced from the same sample in a study of blood T cell repertoires in COVID-19. Repertoires were generated with immunoSEQ multiplex PCR, while TCRdb's copy carries only in-frame clones and drops some. Of about 170,000 clones listed, roughly 82% are singletons. Sequencing used peripheral blood. The source of these receptors is a woman between 40 and 55 years old with COVID-19, enrolled during active disease.

The chain recombines TRBV7-6 with TRBJ1-4; D may be TRBD1 (6 bases). CDR1 is SGHVS, CDR2 FNYEAQ, per germline. The CDR3 is made up of 14 amino acids. V lost 5 bases to trimming and J lost 5 bases, with 12 bases between them. The CDR3 protein is CASSPGTLNEKLFF. The CDR3 DNA sequence: TGTGCCAGCAGCCCCGGGACACTAAATGAAAAACTGTTTTTT.

The V call is TRBV19, the J call TRBJ2-1; D not certain. V dropped 7 bases and J dropped 7 bases, with 8 bases sitting between them. The CDR3 consists of 11 residues. Germline CDR1 reads LNHDA; CDR2 reads SQIVND (reference sequence). CDR3 sequence reads: CASTFRNEQFF. In DNA form, the CDR3 reads TGTGCCAGTACTTTCAGGAATGAGCAGTTCTTC.

V usage is TRBV18 and J usage is TRBJ1-4; D not certain. The germline V gene has CDR1 KGHSH and CDR2 LQKENI. V was shortened by 3 bases and J by 4 bases, with 3 bases between the two germline ends. CDR3 size: 12 residues. CDR3 DNA: TGTGCCAGCTCACCGAGTAATGAAAAACTGTTTTTT. It codes for CASSPSNEKLFF.

V is TRBV29-1 and J is TRBJ1-1; D gene ambiguous. This CDR3 is built from 12 residues. Trimming took off 0 bases at V and 6 bases at J, with 8 bases between the two ends. Germline CDR1 reads SQVTM; CDR2 reads ANQGSEA. CDR3 DNA: TGCAGCGTTGAAGACAGTCGGGCTGAAGCTTTCTTT. Its protein is CSVEDSRAEAFF.

V is TRBV18 and J is TRBJ2-5; no clear D. The CDR3 extends over 11 amino acids. V was shortened by 6 bases and J by 2 bases, with 4 bases between the two germline ends. CDR1 is KGHSH, CDR2 LQKENI, per germline. Here the CDR3 reads CASSQQETQYF. The CDR3, as DNA: TGTGCCAGCTCGCAGCAAGAGACCCAGTACTTC.

This chain joins TRBV4-2 and TRBJ1-2; possible D gene TRBD1, 5 bases. The CDR3 totals 15 residues. Trimming pared 3 bases from V and 0 bases from J, leaving 11 bases between. Germline-derived CDR1 and CDR2 are LGHNA and YNFKEQ. CDR3: CASSQADRANYGYTF. The CDR3 DNA sequence: TGTGCCAGCAGCCAGGCCGACAGAGCTAACTATGGCTACACCTTC.

This sequence joins TRBV6-5 and TRBJ2-4; 8 bases are a match to TRBD1. With V trimmed by 6 bases and J by 5 bases, 3 bases remained unmatched. Per the germline V gene, CDR1 is MNHEY and CDR2 is SVGAGI. The CDR3 totals 13 residues. The DNA for the CDR3 is TGTGCCAGCAGAACACAGGGGGAAAACATTCAGTACTTC. Its protein is CASRTQGENIQYF.

The genes are TRBV5-4 and TRBJ2-3; D is uncertain. The V gene's germline CDR1 is SGHNT and CDR2 YYREEE (reference sequence). The CDR3 runs to 15 residues. The V gene lost 4 bases and the J gene lost 0 bases, with 12 bases spanning the gap. This chain's CDR3 is CASSTPPGSTDTQYF. CDR3 bases: TGTGCCAGCAGCACCCCGCCCGGGAGCACAGATACGCAGTATTTT.

This chain joins TRBV27 and TRBJ2-3; 7 bases align to TRBD1. The trim removed 9 bases at V and 0 bases at J, leaving 15 bases unmatched. Germline V gene lookup returns CDR1 MNHEY and CDR2 SMNVEV (reference sequence). The CDR3 is 17 residues long. CDR3 nucleotides: TGTGCCAGTAAGTTCCGCCCTACAGGGGCTAGCACAGATACGCAGTATTTT. Translating gives CASKFRPTGASTDTQYF.

The chain is built from TRBV18 and TRBJ2-6, with 8 bases identical to TRBD1. Germline CDR1 and CDR2: KGHSH and LQKENI. V lost 3 bases, J lost 0 bases, and 7 bases stayed unmatched. The CDR3 is 18 amino acids. The CDR3 sequence: CASSPRTGSLSGANVLTF. Here the CDR3 DNA reads TGTGCCAGCTCACCCCGGACAGGGAGCCTCTCTGGGGCCAACGTCCTGACTTTC.

The chain joins TRBV7-2 to TRBJ2-3; 10 bases are a match to TRBD1. The junction had 7 bases not matched to a gene; V was cut back by 5 bases and J by 2 bases. CDR3 length: 16 residues. Per germline, CDR1 SGHTA and CDR2 FQGNSA. The CDR3 nucleotides are TGTGCCAGCAGCGCCCGGGACAGGGGATACACAGATACGCAGTATTTT. Its translation is CASSARDRGYTDTQYF.

The V call is TRBV7-3, the J call TRBJ1-1; D uncertain. Germline values: CDR1 SGHTA, CDR2 FQGTGA. Trimming took off 1 base at V and 5 bases at J, with 8 bases between the two ends. The CDR3 consists of 13 residues. The DNA of the CDR3 is TGTGCCAGCAGCTTAAGCCCCGAGACTGAAGCTTTCTTT. This sequence encodes CASSLSPETEAFF.

This chain links TRBV29-1 with TRBJ1-1, with a tentative D call TRBD1 (6 bases). The CDR3 runs 11 residues. V lost 6 bases, J lost 10 bases, and 15 bases lay in between. CDR1 is SQVTM and CDR2 is ANQGSEA in the germline V gene. The CDR3 nucleotides read TGCAGCGTCACTCAGGGGAGTCGAGCTTTCTTT. It specifies CSVTQGSRAFF.

This clone came up a few times. The chain joins TRBV4-1 to TRBJ1-1; a weak D match, TRBD1 (5 bases). The CDR3 extends over 18 amino acids. The germline gives CDR1 MGHRA, CDR2 YSYEKL. Trimming stripped 4 bases from V and 6 bases from J, with 27 bases between. This CDR3 reads CASSRERQGGTVKAEAFF. The CDR3 region has the DNA TGCGCCAGCAGCCGAGAGCGCCAGGGAGGGACCGTGAAGGCTGAAGCTTTCTTT.

The CDR3 DNA is TGTGCCAGCAGCCAATCGGGGGGGAGTGAAAAACTGTTTTTT. It is translated as CASSQSGGSEKLFF. The chain is built from TRBV3-1 (or the pseudogene TRBV3-2) and TRBJ1-4; D is perhaps TRBD1 (5 bases). V lost 2 bases, J lost 7 bases, and 11 bases lay in between. The CDR3 runs 14 residues. The germline gives CDR1 LGHDT, CDR2 YNNKEL (reference sequence).

The gene calls are TRBV9 and TRBJ2-7; D is possibly TRBD2 (5 bases). The CDR3 has 14 amino acids. Germline CDR1 reads SGDLS; CDR2 reads YYNGEE. V dropped 0 bases and J dropped 6 bases, with 13 bases sitting between them. The CDR3 nucleotides read TGTGCCAGCAGCGTAGGTCAACGCGGAGGCGAGCAGTACTTC. Translation gives CASSVGQRGGEQYF.

CDR3 amino acids: CASSLDFGTATDTQYF. The CDR3, as DNA: TGTGCCAGCAGCTTAGATTTCGGGACTGCCACAGATACGCAGTATTTT. This chain uses TRBV7-8 with TRBJ2-3; the D gene is possibly TRBD2 (6 bases). V shed 1 base and J shed 2 bases, with 13 bases lying between them. Germline V gene data show CDR1 as SGHVS and CDR2 as FQNEAQ. The CDR3 loop spans 16 amino acids.

This clone was seen only a few times. The rearrangement links TRBV19 to TRBJ2-1; the D gene is possibly TRBD1 (5 bases). Germline V gives CDR1 LNHDA, CDR2 SQIVND (reference sequence). V was trimmed by 4 bases and J by 7 bases, leaving 11 bases between them. The CDR3 runs to 13 residues. CDR3 loop: CASSNRQRNEQFF. The CDR3 DNA sequence: TGTGCCAGTAGTAACAGACAGAGAAATGAGCAGTTCTTC.

The rearrangement links TRBV9 to TRBJ2-1; 8 nucleotides line up with TRBD2. The germline V gene has CDR1 SGDLS and CDR2 YYNGEE. CDR3 length: 15 amino acids. Trimming at V came to 0 bases and at J to 5 bases, leaving 4 bases not matched to a gene. CDR3: CASSVDGRAHNEQFF. CDR3 in DNA: TGTGCCAGCAGCGTAGACGGGAGGGCTCACAATGAGCAGTTCTTC.

This clone was seen once. This chain links TRBV30 with TRBJ1-2, with a possible D match to TRBD1 (5 bases). The V end lost 1 base, the J end lost 5 bases, and 14 bases lay between the germline ends. The CDR3 sequence is 14 residues long. Germline assignment: CDR1 GTSNPN and CDR2 SVGIG (reference sequence). The CDR3 here is CAWSGRAASYGYTF. The DNA for the CDR3 is TGTGCCTGGAGTGGCAGGGCCGCTTCTTATGGCTACACCTTC.